This T cell receptor (beta chain) was recovered during a study of blood T cells in healthy people across ages. Study information: Capture by template switching was about one barcoded beta molecule per two T cells.

Germline values: CDR1 SGHRS, CDR2 YFSETQ. This CDR3 contains 15 residues. A J-beta primer mix and a sample-barcoded 5' primer were used in a second PCR of about 7 to 12 cycles. Each of the samples gave a minimum of 2.5 million paired-end reads that contained CDR3. TCRdb analysed the 5' RACE reads with MiXCR anew, one entry per CDR3 protein. The table records 780,000 or so distinct CDR3 sequences, 40% to 65% of them present only once. The sample comprised blood. This receptor was identified in a man at least 80 years old in good health. The rearrangement uses TRBV5-1 and TRBJ2-1; 11 bases agree with TRBD1. The J call may be mistaken, given a closer DNA end match to TRBJ2-7. CDR3 loop: CASSLAGTGGHEQYF. CDR3 DNA sequence: TGCGCCAGCAGCTTGGCCGGGACAGGGGGGCACGAGCAGTACTTC.